This passage covers 18 T cell receptor beta chains from one sample sequenced in a study of OX40 agonist ivuxolimab in advanced cancers. Sequenced by immunoSEQ multiplex PCR; TCRdb stores in-frame clones only, minus some. The table records 40,000 or so clones, approximately 84% of them present only once. The sample was CD4+ or CD8+ T cells sorted from blood, taken in a trial of the OX40 agonist ivuxolimab. These TCRs come from an adult with an advanced solid tumor such as melanoma, head and neck, liver or kidney cancer.

This rearrangement joins TRBV11-2 to TRBJ1-2; D not resolved. Trimming took off 2 bases at V and 4 bases at J, with 23 bases between the two ends. The germline V gene encodes CDR1 SGHAT and CDR2 FQNNGV. This CDR3 is 18 amino acids long. CDR3 in DNA: TGTGCCAGCAGCTTAACCCTTGAGGACCGTCTTCAGCCCTATGGCTACACCTTC. As protein: CASSLTLEDRLQPYGYTF.

V and J are TRBV6-5 and TRBJ2-5; TRBD2 might be the D (5 bases). CDR3 length: 14 residues. V dropped 2 bases and J dropped 5 bases, with 12 bases sitting between them. Germline V gives CDR1 MNHEY, CDR2 SVGAGI. The CDR3 DNA sequence: TGTGCCAGCAGTTACCCTAGCATCTCGGAGACCCAGTACTTC. It yields the protein CASSYPSISETQYF.

This chain uses TRBV11-2 with TRBJ1-4, with 7 bases aligning to TRBD1. In germline, CDR1 is SGHAT, CDR2 FQNNGV. The trim removed 8 bases at V and 6 bases at J, leaving 9 bases unmatched. This CDR3 is built from 14 residues. The CDR3 region is CASSPTGSHEKLFF. CDR3 nucleotides: TGTGCCAGCTCCCCGACAGGGTCCCATGAAAAACTGTTTTTT.

The chain uses TRBV7-9 and TRBJ1-3; D is unclear. The CDR3 contains 16 residues. Trimming cost V 5 bases and J 0 bases, with 14 bases left between them. Germline CDR1 reads SEHNR; CDR2 reads FQNEAQ (reference sequence). Written as DNA, the CDR3 is TGTGCCAGCAGCCAAGGACGGCGCTCCTCTGGAAACACCATATATTTT. The encoded protein is CASSQGRRSSGNTIYF.

The chain joins TRBV13 to TRBJ2-7, with D possibly TRBD1 on 6 matching bases. V dropped 7 bases and J dropped 6 bases, with 13 bases sitting between them. The CDR3 runs to 12 residues. Germline V CDR1 and CDR2: PRHDT, FYEKMQ (reference sequence). The DNA of the CDR3 is TGTGCCAGCAAACAGGGCCTGAGCGAGCAGTACTTC. It encodes CASKQGLSEQYF.

This chain uses TRBV11-2 with TRBJ2-7; the D is unclear. The CDR3 has 12 amino acids. With 6 bases removed from V and 5 bases from J, the gap between germline ends came to 11 bases. Germline V CDR1 and CDR2: SGHAT, FQNNGV. The CDR3 loop is CASSWVRDEQYF. The CDR3 region has the DNA TGTGCCAGCAGTTGGGTTAGGGACGAGCAGTACTTC.

The chain recombines TRBV18 with TRBJ2-1, with 7 bases lining up with TRBD2. The V and J ends lost 2 bases and 4 bases, in that order; junction bases with no gene match: 5. The length of the CDR3 is 15 residues. Looked up from germline, CDR1 is KGHSH and CDR2 is LQKENI. This CDR3 is CASSPEREEYNEQFF. For the CDR3, the DNA is TGTGCCAGCTCACCAGAACGGGAGGAATACAATGAGCAGTTCTTC.

V is TRBV7-9 and J is TRBJ2-3; 8 bases are a match to TRBD2. CDR1 and CDR2 from the germline V gene are SEHNR and FQNEAQ (reference sequence). The CDR3 covers 12 residues. The ends lost 8 bases at V and 4 bases at J; junction bases unmatched: 2. CDR3 in amino acids: CASAGGADTQYF. The DNA of the CDR3 is TGTGCCAGCGCCGGGGGGGCAGATACGCAGTATTTT. The full variable domain, completed using reference TRBV7-9 and TRBJ2-3, is DTGVSQNPRHKITKRGQNVTFRCDPISEHNRLYWYRQTLGQGPEFLTYFQNEAQLEKSRLLSDRFSAERPKGSFSTLEIQRTEQGDSAMYLCASAGGADTQYFGPGTRLTVL.

The chain is built from TRBV9 and TRBJ1-5, with D perhaps matching TRBD1 (5 bases). The CDR3 length is 14 residues. In germline, CDR1 is SGDLS, CDR2 YYNGEE. Trimming shortened V by 0 bases and J by 4 bases, and 8 bases separated the two germline ends. The CDR3 sequence is CASSVGAGNQPQHF. For the CDR3, the DNA is TGTGCCAGCAGCGTAGGGGCAGGGAATCAGCCCCAGCATTTT.

V and J are TRBV5-5 and TRBJ2-2, with a tentative D call TRBD1 (7 bases). Trimming shortened V by 0 bases and J by 3 bases, and 9 bases separated the two germline ends. Germline CDR1 SGHKS, CDR2 YYEKEE (reference sequence). There are 15 residues in the CDR3. The chain's CDR3 is CASSLAGGYTGELFF. The CDR3 DNA sequence: TGTGCCAGCAGCTTGGCAGGGGGGTACACCGGGGAGCTGTTTTTT.

The chain couples TRBV11-1 to TRBJ2-7; tentative D call: TRBD1 (6 bases). The V end was cut by 5 bases, the J end by 5 bases, with 16 bases between. CDR1 is SGHAT, CDR2 FQDESV, per germline (reference sequence). CDR3 length: 14 amino acids. The CDR3 loop is CASSPWGNRDEQYF. The CDR3 DNA reads TGTGCCAGCAGCCCATGGGGGAACAGGGACGAGCAGTACTTC.

The chain recombines TRBV4-1 with TRBJ2-7, with D uncertain. CDR3 length: 13 amino acids. V dropped 4 bases and J dropped 3 bases, with 10 bases sitting between them. CDR1 MGHRA and CDR2 YSYEKL come from the germline V gene. The DNA of the CDR3 is TGCGCCAGCAGCCGAACCTTATTCTACGAGCAGTACTTC. It specifies CASSRTLFYEQYF.

In this sample, this clone turned up a few times. The V gene is TRBV11-3, the J gene TRBJ2-7; D is ambiguous. With 1 base removed from V and 2 bases from J, the gap between germline ends came to 9 bases. Germline V gene data show CDR1 as SGHNT and CDR2 as YENEEA. The CDR3 is 14 residues long. The CDR3 protein is CASSLAWVTYEQYF. Here the CDR3 DNA reads TGTGCCAGCAGCTTAGCTTGGGTAACCTACGAGCAGTACTTC.

The chain combines TRBV11-3 with TRBJ2-7; D might be TRBD1 (6 bases). The CDR3 totals 16 residues. Per the germline V gene, CDR1 is SGHNT and CDR2 is YENEEA. The V and J ends lost 5 bases and 3 bases respectively, with 20 bases between them. The CDR3 coding sequence is TGTGCCAGCAGCCCGATCCGGGACACGGGTTTCTACGAGCAGTACTTC. Amino acid sequence: CASSPIRDTGFYEQYF.

The rearrangement uses TRBV5-4 and TRBJ1-1; TRBD1 might be the D (5 bases). The CDR3 sequence is 14 residues long. Germline lookup yields CDR1 SGHNT and CDR2 YYREEE (reference sequence). The germline V and J ends were trimmed by 3 bases and 1 base, with 10 bases remaining between them. The CDR3 spells CASSSAGWNTEAFF. Written as DNA, the CDR3 is TGTGCCAGCAGCTCCGCAGGGTGGAACACTGAAGCTTTCTTT.

The chain carries TRBV4-3 and TRBJ2-7, with D uncertain. Germline lookup yields CDR1 LGHNA and CDR2 YSLEER. V shed 0 bases and J shed 3 bases, with 9 bases lying between them. This CDR3 is built from 14 residues. CDR3 residues: CASSQERLSYEQYF. CDR3 nucleotide sequence: TGCGCCAGCAGCCAAGAACGGCTGAGCTACGAGCAGTACTTC.

The chain joins TRBV5-8 to TRBJ2-5; a possible D gene is TRBD1 (6 bases). The CDR3 is 13 residues long. Germline CDR1 and CDR2: SGHTS and YDEGEE. The V end lost 6 bases, the J end lost 4 bases, and 13 bases lay between the germline ends. CDR3 protein: CASTQTGRETQYF. As DNA, the CDR3 is TGTGCCAGCACCCAGACAGGACGAGAGACCCAGTACTTC.

CDR3 nucleotide sequence: TGTGCCAGCAGTATCCTGGACAGGGAGGGCTACACCTTC. Translated: CASSILDREGYTF. The chain carries TRBV6-5 and TRBJ1-2; TRBD1 matches at 8 bases. Germline-derived CDR1 and CDR2 are MNHEY and SVGAGI. This CDR3 is 13 amino acids long. Losses at the gene ends were 5 bases for V and 8 bases for J; bases not matched to a gene: 7.